These T cell receptor beta chains were read from a single sample in a study of PD-L1 blockade in urothelial cancer. Libraries were prepared by immunoSEQ multiplex PCR; TCRdb keeps only in-frame clonotypes and omits some of them. The sample records 29,000 or so clones, 79% being singletons. The material was PBMCs, obtained around atezolizumab (anti-PD-L1) treatment. These receptors all stem from a man aged 65-85 years with urothelial cancer. CDR3s include the opening cysteine and the closing phenylalanine or tryptophan. D genes are given only for firm matches. Only some rows state a clone size, as once, few, many or a class for expanded clones.

len: 19
d_gene: TRBD2
j_gene: TRBJ2-7
abundance: -
v_gene: TRBV7-9
CDR3aa: CASSPSGGASLAPTYEQYF
CDR3nt: TGTGCCAGCAGCCCTTCGGGGGGGGCGTCTCTAGCTCCAACCTACGAGCAGTACTTC

len: 15
d_gene: -
j_gene: TRBJ1-1
abundance: -
v_gene: TRBV28
CDR3aa: CASSTYRERGTEAFF
CDR3nt: TGTGCCAGCAGCACGTACCGGGAACGAGGTACTGAAGCTTTCTTT

len: 15
d_gene: TRBD2
j_gene: TRBJ2-5
abundance: few
v_gene: TRBV5-4
CDR3aa: CASSLDVTSRQTQYF
CDR3nt: TGTGCCAGCAGCTTGGATGTGACTAGCAGGCAGACCCAGTACTTC

len: 16
d_gene: TRBD2
j_gene: TRBJ2-5
abundance: -
v_gene: TRBV4-1
CDR3aa: CASSQNLAGNQETQYF
CDR3nt: TGCGCCAGCAGCCAAAACCTAGCGGGGAACCAAGAGACCCAGTACTTC

len: 13
d_gene: -
j_gene: TRBJ1-2
abundance: -
v_gene: TRBV5-6
CDR3aa: CASSLGGSYGYTF
CDR3nt: TGTGCCAGCAGCTTGGGAGGGAGCTATGGCTACACCTTC

len: 15
d_gene: TRBD2
j_gene: TRBJ2-1
abundance: -
v_gene: TRBV9
CDR3aa: CASSSTSGSYNEQFF
CDR3nt: TGTGCCAGCAGCTCCACTAGCGGGAGTTACAATGAGCAGTTCTTC

len: 18
d_gene: TRBD2
j_gene: TRBJ2-1
abundance: -
v_gene: TRBV15
CDR3aa: CATSPGLVARSSCNEQFF
CDR3nt: TGTGCCACCAGCCCCGGACTAGTCGCGCGCAGCTCCTGCAATGAGCAGTTCTTC

len: 13
d_gene: -
j_gene: TRBJ1-5
abundance: -
v_gene: TRBV9
CDR3aa: CASSVALGGPQHF
CDR3nt: TGTGCCAGCAGCGTGGCATTAGGGGGGCCCCAGCATTTT

len: 15
d_gene: TRBD1
j_gene: TRBJ1-4
abundance: -
v_gene: TRBV18
CDR3aa: CASSPQRQGGEKLFF
CDR3nt: TGTGCCAGCTCACCCCAACGACAGGGTGGTGAAAAACTGTTTTTT

len: 14
d_gene: -
j_gene: TRBJ2-7
abundance: -
v_gene: TRBV25-1
CDR3aa: CASSGTSLRDEQYF
CDR3nt: TGTGCCAGCAGTGGGACTTCTCTAAGGGACGAGCAGTACTTC

len: 14
d_gene: TRBD2
j_gene: TRBJ2-3
abundance: -
v_gene: TRBV7-9
CDR3aa: CASSQGLDTDTQYF
CDR3nt: TGTGCCAGCAGCCAAGGACTAGACACAGATACGCAGTATTTT

len: 14
d_gene: -
j_gene: TRBJ2-3
abundance: -
v_gene: TRBV4-1
CDR3aa: CASSPSFFPDTQYF
CDR3nt: TGCGCCAGCAGCCCCTCCTTCTTCCCAGATACGCAGTATTTT

len: 15
d_gene: TRBD1
j_gene: TRBJ1-2
abundance: -
v_gene: TRBV19
CDR3aa: CASSIFSDRGLGYTF
CDR3nt: TGTGCCAGTAGTATCTTCTCGGACAGGGGGCTAGGCTACACCTTC

len: 15
d_gene: -
j_gene: TRBJ2-3
abundance: few
v_gene: TRBV7-3
CDR3aa: CASSLSLGASDTQYF
CDR3nt: TGTGCCAGCAGCTTAAGTCTGGGGGCCTCAGATACGCAGTATTTT

len: 15
d_gene: -
j_gene: TRBJ1-1
abundance: -
v_gene: TRBV19
CDR3aa: CASSIVFSGKTEAFF
CDR3nt: TGTGCCAGTAGTATTGTGTTCAGCGGGAAAACTGAAGCTTTCTTT

len: 14
d_gene: TRBD2
j_gene: TRBJ2-3
abundance: -
v_gene: TRBV7-3
CDR3aa: CASSLAGEGDTQYF
CDR3nt: TGTGCCAGCAGCTTAGCGGGAGAGGGAGATACGCAGTATTTT

len: 18
d_gene: -
j_gene: TRBJ1-2
abundance: -
v_gene: TRBV5-1
CDR3aa: CASSFEPASSSRGYGYTF
CDR3nt: TGCGCCAGCAGCTTCGAGCCAGCTAGCAGTTCACGGGGCTATGGCTACACCTTC

len: 15
d_gene: TRBD1
j_gene: TRBJ2-1
abundance: -
v_gene: TRBV11-2
CDR3aa: CASSPWTGEGGEQFF
CDR3nt: TGTGCCAGCAGCCCCTGGACAGGAGAGGGTGGTGAGCAGTTCTTC

len: 14
d_gene: -
j_gene: TRBJ2-5
abundance: -
v_gene: TRBV7-7
CDR3aa: CASSQGPGVETQYF
CDR3nt: TGTGCTAGCAGCCAAGGCCCAGGGGTAGAGACCCAGTACTTC

len: 14
d_gene: TRBD1
j_gene: TRBJ1-1
abundance: -
v_gene: TRBV30
CDR3aa: CAWSPGQQNTEAFF
CDR3nt: TGTGCCTGGTCTCCGGGACAGCAGAACACTGAAGCTTTCTTT

len: 15
d_gene: -
j_gene: TRBJ2-5
abundance: -
v_gene: TRBV5-1
CDR3aa: CASSLGAKRVETQYF
CDR3nt: TGCGCCAGCAGCTTGGGGGCAAAGAGAGTGGAGACCCAGTACTTC

len: 16
d_gene: -
j_gene: TRBJ1-1
abundance: -
v_gene: TRBV5-4
CDR3aa: CASSFSLVWGQSEAFF
CDR3nt: TGTGCCAGCAGCTTTAGTTTAGTTTGGGGGCAGAGTGAAGCTTTCTTT

len: 14
d_gene: -
j_gene: TRBJ2-7
abundance: -
v_gene: TRBV18
CDR3aa: CASSPQGLGYEQYF
CDR3nt: TGTGCCAGCTCCCCTCAGGGCCTTGGGTACGAGCAGTACTTC

len: 18
d_gene: -
j_gene: TRBJ2-7
abundance: once
v_gene: TRBV21-1
CDR3aa: CASSKVRTGATYSYEQYF
CDR3nt: TGTGCCAGCAGCAAAGTACGGACAGGGGCCACCTACTCCTACGAGCAGTACTTC

len: 13
d_gene: TRBD2
j_gene: TRBJ2-7
abundance: few
v_gene: TRBV6-1
CDR3aa: CASSGGEGYEQYF
CDR3nt: TGTGCCAGCAGTGGAGGGGAGGGGTACGAGCAGTACTTC

len: 14
d_gene: -
j_gene: TRBJ1-4
abundance: -
v_gene: TRBV28
CDR3aa: CASSFTRGGEKLFF
CDR3nt: TGTGCCAGCAGTTTCACCCGGGGGGGAGAAAAACTGTTTTTT

len: 16
d_gene: -
j_gene: TRBJ2-7
abundance: -
v_gene: TRBV4-3
CDR3aa: CASSQLKGGFSYEQYF
CDR3nt: TGCGCCAGCAGCCAACTGAAGGGGGGGTTCTCCTACGAGCAGTACTTC

len: 14
d_gene: -
j_gene: TRBJ1-5
abundance: -
v_gene: TRBV28
CDR3aa: CASSFGTRNQPQHF
CDR3nt: TGTGCCAGCAGTTTCGGGACACGTAATCAGCCCCAGCATTTT

len: 12
d_gene: -
j_gene: TRBJ2-1
abundance: few
v_gene: TRBV29-1
CDR3aa: CSAEGARDEQFF
CDR3nt: TGCAGCGCAGAAGGGGCTAGGGATGAGCAGTTCTTC

len: 11
d_gene: -
j_gene: TRBJ2-3
abundance: once
v_gene: TRBV23-1
CDR3aa: CASSLAPVEYF
CDR3nt: TGCGCCAGCAGTCTCGCCCCGGTCGAGTATTTT

len: 15
d_gene: TRBD1
j_gene: TRBJ2-7
abundance: medium-sized
v_gene: TRBV9
CDR3aa: CASSVTDRESYEQYF
CDR3nt: TGTGCCAGCAGCGTAACGGACAGGGAGTCCTACGAGCAGTACTTC

len: 15
d_gene: TRBD2
j_gene: TRBJ2-1
abundance: -
v_gene: TRBV5-1
CDR3aa: CASRDSGGSYNEQFF
CDR3nt: TGCGCCAGCAGGGATAGCGGGGGTTCTTACAATGAGCAGTTCTTC

len: 14
d_gene: -
j_gene: TRBJ2-7
abundance: -
v_gene: TRBV6-4
CDR3aa: CASSQYGWGDEQYF
CDR3nt: TGTGCCAGCAGTCAATATGGGTGGGGGGACGAGCAGTACTTC

len: 15
d_gene: TRBD1
j_gene: TRBJ2-3
abundance: -
v_gene: TRBV10-3
CDR3aa: CAISEGTGGTDTQYF
CDR3nt: TGTGCCATCAGTGAGGGGACAGGGGGCACAGATACGCAGTATTTT

len: 15
d_gene: TRBD2
j_gene: TRBJ2-1
abundance: -
v_gene: TRBV28
CDR3aa: CASSLTSGSPNEQFF
CDR3nt: TGTGCCAGCAGTCTGACTAGCGGGAGCCCCAATGAGCAGTTCTTC

len: 13
d_gene: -
j_gene: TRBJ1-2
abundance: -
v_gene: TRBV6-5
CDR3aa: CATVVGGNYGYTF
CDR3nt: TGTGCCACCGTGGTCGGGGGAAACTATGGCTACACCTTC

len: 17
d_gene: TRBD2
j_gene: TRBJ2-5
abundance: -
v_gene: TRBV9
CDR3aa: CASSVGGREGLRETQYF
CDR3nt: TGTGCCAGCAGCGTAGGCGGGCGGGAGGGCTTGCGGGAGACCCAGTACTTC

len: 14
d_gene: -
j_gene: TRBJ1-1
abundance: once
v_gene: TRBV11-3
CDR3aa: CASSLGEVNTEAFF
CDR3nt: TGTGCCAGCAGCTTAGGAGAAGTGAACACTGAAGCTTTCTTT

len: 16
d_gene: -
j_gene: TRBJ2-7
abundance: few
v_gene: TRBV21-1
CDR3aa: CASSRGLAGVGDEQYF
CDR3nt: TGTGCCAGCAGCAGGGGACTAGCGGGAGTCGGCGACGAGCAGTACTTC

len: 12
d_gene: -
j_gene: TRBJ1-1
abundance: -
v_gene: TRBV10-3
CDR3aa: CAISESFNEAFF
CDR3nt: TGTGCCATCAGTGAGTCATTCAATGAAGCTTTCTTT

len: 16
d_gene: -
j_gene: TRBJ1-1
abundance: -
v_gene: TRBV5-1
CDR3aa: CASSLVAGFGNTEAFF
CDR3nt: TGCGCCAGCAGCTTGGTAGCCGGATTTGGAAACACTGAAGCTTTCTTT

len: 15
d_gene: -
j_gene: TRBJ2-7
abundance: -
v_gene: TRBV6-5
CDR3aa: CASSRTGTASYEQYF
CDR3nt: TGTGCCAGCAGTAGAACAGGGACCGCCTCCTACGAGCAGTACTTC